This is a list of T cell receptor beta chains from one sample in a study of blood T cell repertoires in COVID-19. TCRdb's copy holds only in-frame clones and misses some; the assay was immunoSEQ multiplex PCR. Among some 270,000 clones listed, roughly 90% were seen once. The specimen sequenced was peripheral blood. The receptors stem from a man between 25 and 39 years old with acute or convalescent COVID-19. Both conserved end residues are part of each CDR3. A D gene is named only where the DNA matches it firmly. Size is omitted from some rows. Given values are once, few, many or a class for expanded clones.

>TRBV5-6|TRBJ1-2|NA|NA
TGTGCCAGCAGCTTGGTCATCAGGGCGGACTATGGCTACACCTTC
CASSLVIRADYGYTF
>TRBV6-6|TRBJ1-1|NA|TRBD1
TGTGCCAGTTTTAACAGGGGTACGATGAACACTGAAGCTTTCTTT
CASFNRGTMNTEAFF
>TRBV27|TRBJ2-7|NA|TRBD2
TGTGCCAGCAGTTTCCGAACTAGCGGGAGACCCTACGAGCAGTACTTC
CASSFRTSGRPYEQYF
>TRBV30|TRBJ2-7|once|NA
TGTGCCTGGAGTGTAGATGACAGCACCTACGAGCAGTACTTC
CAWSVDDSTYEQYF
>TRBV6-5|TRBJ1-5|NA|NA
TGTGCCAGCATTGGGGGGATCGGAAATCAGCCCCAGCATTTT
CASIGGIGNQPQHF
>TRBV28|TRBJ1-6|NA|NA
TGTGCCAGCAGTTTATCGGTTGGGGGGGAGAGCTCCTATAATTCACCCCTCCACTTT
CASSLSVGGESSYNSPLHF
>TRBV6-1|TRBJ2-5|NA|NA
TGTGCCAGCAGTGAAGTTAGGGGGACCCAGTACTTC
CASSEVRGTQYF
>TRBV5-1|TRBJ2-1|NA|TRBD2
TGCGCCAGCGGGACTAGCGGGAGGCACAATGAGCAGTTCTTC
CASGTSGRHNEQFF
>TRBV30|TRBJ2-5|NA|TRBD1
TGTGCCTGGAGTTTGACAGGGTCCCAAGAGACCCAGTACTTC
CAWSLTGSQETQYF
>TRBV7-9|TRBJ2-1|NA|NA
TGTGCCAGCAGCGATAGCGGTGAGCAGTTCTTC
CASSDSGEQFF
>TRBV6-6|TRBJ1-5|NA|TRBD1
TGTGCCAGCAGTTCGACAGGGTCGGTCAATCAGCCCCAGCATTTT
CASSSTGSVNQPQHF
>TRBV13|TRBJ1-5|NA|NA
TGTGCCAGCAGCCGGACTAGAAATCAGCCCCAGCATTTT
CASSRTRNQPQHF